The 30 T cell receptor beta chains given below trace back to one sample, sequenced in a study of cytomegalovirus exposure and HLA in healthy donors. PCR amplification relied on 60 Vbeta primers (plus 13 Jbeta primers). Using immunoSEQ multiplex PCR, the repertoire was profiled, and TCRdb retains in-frame clones only, with some absent. This sample has 150,000 to 200,000 clones; roughly three quarters occur once, and the top ten carry under 15%. Sequencing was performed on PBMCs. All receptors come from a woman in her forties or fifties in good health and CMV-seropositive.

V is TRBV5-6 and J is TRBJ2-3; D is undetermined. CDR1 is SGHDT, CDR2 YYEEEE, per germline. V lost 4 bases to trimming and J lost 4 bases, with 10 bases between them. CDR3 size: 13 residues. The CDR3 loop reads CASSPNRADTQYF. The DNA for the CDR3 is TGTGCCAGCAGCCCCAACCGGGCAGATACGCAGTATTTT. Variable domain in full (rest from reference TRBV5-6 and TRBJ2-3): DAGVTQSPTHLIKTRGQQVTLRCSPKSGHDTVSWYQQALGQGPQFIFQYYEEEERQRGNFPDRFSGHQFPNYSSELNVNALLLGDSALYLCASSPNRADTQYFGPGTRLTVL.

On this clone: This CDR3 is also generated by other DNA sequences in the sample. This CDR3 is CASSPTGGRYGYTF. Here the CDR3 DNA reads TGTGCCAGCAGCCCCACTGGGGGCCGGTATGGCTACACCTTC. The chain combines TRBV7-3 with TRBJ1-2, with D maybe TRBD1 (6 bases). Per germline, CDR1 SGHTA and CDR2 FQGTGA. The CDR3 has 14 residues. V was pared by 5 bases and J by 5 bases, with 15 bases between.

The CDR3 here is CASSFVGRGRQDPYGYTF. The CDR3 DNA reads TGTGCCAGCAGCTTTGTAGGGAGGGGCCGTCAGGATCCTTATGGCTACACCTTC. The J gene is TRBJ1-2, the V gene TRBV5-6; TRBD1 is a possible D gene (5 bases). The CDR3 spans 18 residues. Germline V lookup: CDR1 SGHDT, CDR2 YYEEEE. Trimming shortened V by 2 bases and J by 5 bases, and 25 bases separated the two germline ends.

DNA for the CDR3: TGTGCCTGGAGCCCTCCTGGGACAGACCCCCAGGGGCATGGGACTGAAGCTTTCTTT. This gives the protein CAWSPPGTDPQGHGTEAFF. The chain combines TRBV30 with TRBJ1-1; TRBD1 agrees at 7 bases. The CDR3 loop spans 19 amino acids. Unmatched junction bases numbered 24, after V lost 3 bases and J lost 5 bases. Germline lookup yields CDR1 GTSNPN and CDR2 SVGIG (reference sequence).

The chain recombines TRBV10-2 with TRBJ1-5; possibly TRBD1 for D (6 bases). Germline CDR1 is WSHSY and CDR2 is SAAADI. V shed 2 bases and J shed 7 bases, with 15 bases lying between them. CDR3 length equals 15 residues. The CDR3 spells CASSETTGWGQPQHF. The CDR3 coding sequence is TGCGCCAGCAGTGAGACCACAGGGTGGGGACAGCCCCAGCATTTT.

The chain combines TRBV19 with TRBJ1-5, with D perhaps matching TRBD1 (5 bases). V gave up 1 base and J gave up 2 bases, with 6 bases separating them. Germline-derived CDR1 and CDR2 are LNHDA and SQIVND (reference sequence). The CDR3 length is 14 residues. The CDR3 here is CASSIARGNQPQHF. The CDR3 nucleotides are TGTGCCAGTAGTATAGCCAGGGGCAATCAGCCCCAGCATTTT.

The chain carries TRBV30 and TRBJ1-3; possibly TRBD1 for D (6 bases). Germline V gene sequence: CDR1 GTSNPN, CDR2 SVGIG (reference sequence). Trimming took off 3 bases at V and 1 base at J, with 16 bases between the two ends. CDR3 size: 16 residues. CDR3 nucleotides: TGTGCCTGGAGACTAGGCTGGGGGCGGTCTGGAAACACCATATATTTT. Protein: CAWRLGWGRSGNTIYF.

V usage is TRBV18 and J usage is TRBJ2-5; D not resolved. The J call may be in error: the DNA end matches TRBJ2-7 better. The germline V gene has CDR1 KGHSH and CDR2 LQKENI. The CDR3 sequence is 13 residues long. CDR3: CASSQTPSYEQYF. In nucleotides, the CDR3 is TGTGCCAGCTCGCAGACTCCCTCCTACGAGCAGTACTTC.

The chain has TRBV7-3 and TRBJ2-1; 7 positions match TRBD2. After removal of 6 bases from V and 10 bases from J, the junction contained 12 bases not matched to a gene. This CDR3 comprises 14 residues. Germline loops: CDR1 SGHTA, CDR2 FQGTGA. The CDR3 sequence: CASRKGGGGGEQFF. Written as DNA, the CDR3 is TGTGCCAGCAGGAAGGGCGGGGGTGGCGGGGAGCAGTTCTTC.

The chain links TRBV30 to TRBJ2-2; D gene uncertain. V was trimmed by 1 base and J by 7 bases, leaving 7 bases between them. This CDR3 spans 12 amino acids. In germline, CDR1 is GTSNPN, CDR2 SVGIG (reference sequence). This CDR3 is CAWSAYGGELFF. The CDR3 bases are TGTGCCTGGAGTGCCTACGGCGGGGAGCTGTTTTTT.

The count of this clone is one. The rearrangement joins TRBV4-2 to TRBJ2-3, with 8 bases matching TRBD2. V shed 3 bases, J shed 1 base, and the junction held 12 bases outside the gene matches. The CDR3 is 18 residues long. CDR1 and CDR2 (germline): LGHNA, YNFKEQ. Here the CDR3 reads CASSHGGGLMAGTDTQYF. The CDR3, as DNA: TGTGCCAGCAGCCACGGCGGGGGGTTAATGGCGGGCACAGATACGCAGTATTTT.

Only a few counts were recorded for this clone. V usage is TRBV9 and J usage is TRBJ2-3, with a weak D call TRBD1 (6 bases). The length of the CDR3 is 13 residues. Trimming took off 3 bases at V and 6 bases at J, with 11 bases between the two ends. Germline CDR1 SGDLS, CDR2 YYNGEE. The CDR3 DNA sequence: TGTGCCAGCAGCGAGGGGGACGAGGATACGCAGTATTTT. It is translated as CASSEGDEDTQYF.

V and J are TRBV5-1 and TRBJ2-5, with D tentatively TRBD1 (6 bases). Germline CDR1 SGHRS, CDR2 YFSETQ. With 3 bases removed from V and 3 bases from J, the gap between germline ends came to 9 bases. The CDR3 sequence is 13 residues long. CDR3 sequence: CASSWKGEETQYF. The CDR3 nucleotides read TGCGCCAGCAGCTGGAAGGGGGAAGAGACCCAGTACTTC.

The chain combines TRBV7-2 with TRBJ1-6; D remains unclear. CDR1 is SGHTA, CDR2 FQGNSA, per germline. This CDR3 has 13 residues. Between the trimmed V and J ends, which lost 5 bases and 14 bases, there was a span of 16 bases. CDR3 DNA sequence: TGTGCCAGCAGCAATTCAAACGGGGTAACCCTCCACTTT. This gives the protein CASSNSNGVTLHF.

J is TRBJ2-7 and V is TRBV15; D is ambiguous. The CDR3 is made up of 13 amino acids. Germline V CDR1 and CDR2: LNHNV, YYDKDF (reference sequence). The V and J ends lost 0 bases and 3 bases respectively, with 6 bases between them. The CDR3 sequence: CATSRDAYYEQYF. CDR3 nucleotides: TGTGCCACCAGCAGAGATGCCTACTACGAGCAGTACTTC.

The chain carries TRBV19 and TRBJ1-5; D ambiguous. This CDR3 is 13 amino acids long. Germline CDR1 and CDR2: LNHDA and SQIVND (reference sequence). V lost 7 bases and J 1 base, leaving 8 bases between the germline ends. DNA for the CDR3: TGTGCCAGTAAGTACCGGAGCAATCAGCCCCAGCATTTT. Translated: CASKYRSNQPQHF. The full variable domain, completed using reference TRBV19 and TRBJ1-5, is DGGITQSPKYLFRKEGQNVTLSCEQNLNHDAMYWYRQDPGQGLRLIYYSQIVNDFQKGDIAEGYSVSREKKESFPLTVTSAQKNPTAFYLCASKYRSNQPQHFGDGTRLSIL.

This clone has just one count. The chain links TRBV6-5 to TRBJ2-7; D possibly corresponds to TRBD1 (7 bases). The CDR3 runs to 15 residues. CDR1 and CDR2 (germline): MNHEY, SVGAGI. Between the trimmed V and J ends, which lost 6 bases and 0 bases, there was a span of 15 bases. CDR3 amino acids: CASRRRDSSSYEQYF. CDR3 DNA: TGTGCCAGCAGACGGCGGGACAGTAGCTCCTACGAGCAGTACTTC.

The chain carries TRBV21-1 and TRBJ2-5; no check of the table's D call, TRBD1, against the DNA was made. TRBV21-1 is tagged as a pseudogene. The CDR3 is 15 residues long. The CDR3 loop is CASSSWAAVQETQYF. The CDR3 DNA reads as TGTGCCAGCAGCTCTTGGGCAGCAGTACAAGAGACCCAGTACTTC.

The rearrangement links TRBV19 to TRBJ1-5; no firm D call. Germline assignment: CDR1 LNHDA and CDR2 SQIVND (reference sequence). V dropped 3 bases and J dropped 3 bases, with 12 bases sitting between them. The CDR3 covers 15 residues. For the CDR3, the DNA is TGTGCCAGTAGTATCCGTGGGAGTTTCAATCAGCCCCAGCATTTT. Its translation is CASSIRGSFNQPQHF.

This clone was found a few times. The V gene is TRBV19, the J gene TRBJ1-1; 7 bases match TRBD1. In germline, CDR1 is LNHDA, CDR2 SQIVND (reference sequence). CDR3 length: 13 amino acids. The junction had 11 bases not matched to a gene; V was cut back by 8 bases and J by 8 bases. The CDR3 DNA is TGTGCCAGTGGCTACAGGGGTAGGGGAGAAGCTTTCTTT. It translates to CASGYRGRGEAFF.

V and J are TRBV4-1 and TRBJ1-1; no clear D. Between the trimmed V and J ends, which lost 3 bases and 4 bases, there was a span of 15 bases. Germline values: CDR1 MGHRA, CDR2 YSYEKL. This CDR3 region has 15 residues. Written as DNA, the CDR3 is TGCGCCAGCAGCCATACCCCCCCCGGGAGCACTGAAGCTTTCTTT. Its protein is CASSHTPPGSTEAFF.

The CDR3 nucleotides read TGTGCCAGCAGTGGGGAGGCAGGCCATCAGCCCCAGCATTTT. The encoded protein is CASSGEAGHQPQHF. V is TRBV6-4 and J is TRBJ1-5; D not resolved. The CDR3 runs to 14 residues. Germline loops: CDR1 MRHNA, CDR2 SNTAGT. Trimming left V 4 bases short and J 5 bases short, with 12 bases between.

V usage is TRBV5-4 and J usage is TRBJ2-7; TRBD1 aligns across 9 bases. The CDR3 spans 15 residues. The V segment lost 4 bases and the J segment 3 bases; nucleotides outside the gene matches: 8. Germline-derived CDR1 and CDR2 are SGHNT and YYREEE (reference sequence). The CDR3 region is CASSRDGQGSYEQYF. The CDR3 region has the DNA TGTGCCAGCAGCCGGGACGGACAGGGGAGCTACGAGCAGTACTTC.

As DNA, the CDR3 is TGTGCCAGCTCACTCGACATGTATGGCTACACCTTC. As protein: CASSLDMYGYTF. This rearrangement joins TRBV18 to TRBJ1-2; no definite D call. V dropped 4 bases and J dropped 5 bases, with 8 bases sitting between them. The V gene's germline CDR1 is KGHSH and CDR2 LQKENI. This CDR3 has 12 amino acids. Complete variable domain (other parts from reference TRBV18 and TRBJ1-2): NAGVMQNPRHLVRRRGQEARLRCSPMKGHSHVYWYRQLPEEGLKFMVYLQKENIIDESGMPKERFSAEFPKEGPSILRIQQVVRGDSAAYFCASSLDMYGYTFGSGTRLTVV.

This clone was seen only a few times. An end of the junction differs from the germline gene, which may be a read error. The J gene is TRBJ1-1, the V gene TRBV12-5; no firm D call. The germline V gene has CDR1 LGHNT and CDR2 FRNRAP. CDR3 length equals 13 residues. Here the CDR3 reads CASGLTANSEAFF. For the CDR3, the DNA is TGTGCTAGTGGTCTAACCGCCAACAGTGAAGCTTTCTTT.

V is TRBV6-4 and J is TRBJ2-1; D may be TRBD1 (5 bases). The V end lost 5 bases, the J end lost 5 bases, and 10 bases lay between the germline ends. Germline CDR1 and CDR2: MRHNA and SNTAGT. CDR3 length: 13 amino acids. CDR3 sequence (DNA): TGTGCCAGCAGTATGGACACTAACAATGAGCAGTTCTTC. Amino acid sequence: CASSMDTNNEQFF.

The chain employs TRBV9 and TRBJ1-6, with 9 bases aligning to TRBD1. V shed 4 bases and J 10 bases; nucleotides not matched to a gene: 9. This CDR3 is built from 15 residues. From germline, CDR1 is SGDLS and CDR2 YYNGEE. CDR3 nucleotides: TGTGCCAGCAGCCCATCCGGACAGGGGAGCTCACCCCTCCACTTT. It encodes CASSPSGQGSSPLHF.

The chain carries TRBV5-6 and TRBJ2-7, with D possibly being TRBD1 (5 bases). Trimming cost V 0 bases and J 2 bases, with 9 bases left between them. CDR3 size: 14 residues. Per germline, CDR1 SGHDT and CDR2 YYEEEE. The CDR3, as DNA: TGTGCCAGCAGCTTGGGACAGACGGCCTACGAGCAGTACTTC. Its translation: CASSLGQTAYEQYF. The full variable domain, in which reference TRBV5-6 and TRBJ2-7 provide the parts outside the CDR3, is DAGVTQSPTHLIKTRGQQVTLRCSPKSGHDTVSWYQQALGQGPQFIFQYYEEEERQRGNFPDRFSGHQFPNYSSELNVNALLLGDSALYLCASSLGQTAYEQYFGPGTRLTVT.

This clone showed up just a few times. The chain has TRBV5-4 and TRBJ2-5, with 9 bases aligning to TRBD2. The V segment lost 4 bases and the J segment 5 bases; nucleotides outside the gene matches: 3. In germline, CDR1 is SGHNT, CDR2 YYREEE (reference sequence). This CDR3 has 13 residues. The CDR3 here is CASSSGGSETQYF. The CDR3 DNA reads TGTGCCAGCAGCAGCGGGGGGTCCGAGACCCAGTACTTC.

The V and J genes are TRBV5-1 and TRBJ1-1, with TRBD1 matching 9 bases. This CDR3 has 14 amino acids. Trimming took 5 bases from V and 4 from J; bases not matched to a gene: 6. Germline CDR1 SGHRS, CDR2 YFSETQ. The CDR3 protein is CASRQGARGTEAFF. The CDR3 DNA follows: TGCGCCAGCAGACAGGGGGCGCGGGGCACTGAAGCTTTCTTT.